The 23 T cell receptor beta chains presented below share a single source sample, sequenced in a study of control samples from healthy donors and cancer patients. The repertoire was sequenced with immunoSEQ multiplex PCR; TCRdb's copy has only in-frame clones and lacks some. The table records 150,000 to 200,000 clones, 90% of them present only once. Sample: blood. The receptors here all came from a woman in her forties or fifties in good health.

V is TRBV28 and J is TRBJ1-3; D remains ambiguous. The germline V gene has CDR1 MDHEN and CDR2 SYDVKM. CDR3 length: 17 residues. The V end was cut by 2 bases, the J end by 0 bases, with 14 bases between. In nucleotides, the CDR3 is TGTGCCAGCAGTTTAGGAGCGACTCTTTACTCTGGAAACACCATATATTTT. It codes for CASSLGATLYSGNTIYF.

This sequence joins TRBV5-1 and TRBJ2-1; D gene unclear. The CDR3 sequence is 11 residues long. Germline V CDR1 and CDR2: SGHRS, YFSETQ. V lost 1 base and J 8 bases, leaving 4 bases between the germline ends. The CDR3 here is CASSLRDEQFF. The CDR3 DNA reads TGCGCCAGCAGCTTGAGGGATGAGCAGTTCTTC.

The chain is built from TRBV5-6 and TRBJ2-3, with no clear D. This CDR3 region has 13 residues. V lost 2 bases, J lost 6 bases, and 10 bases lay in between. The germline CDR1 and CDR2 sequences are SGHDT and YYEEEE. This CDR3 reads CASSLVPADTQYF. CDR3 nucleotide sequence: TGTGCCAGCAGCTTAGTCCCTGCGGATACGCAGTATTTT.

The CDR3, as DNA: TGTGCCAGCAAGGTCCGTCTTTCCCCGCTGGATACGCAGTATTTT. This sequence encodes CASKVRLSPLDTQYF. The rearrangement joins TRBV2 to TRBJ2-3; no clear D gene. V was pared by 7 bases and J by 6 bases, with 20 bases between. Germline V gives CDR1 SNHLY, CDR2 FYNNEI. The CDR3 is 15 residues long.

In its sample, this clone was seen once. The V and J genes are TRBV3-1 (or the pseudogene TRBV3-2) and TRBJ2-5, with a weak D call TRBD1 (5 bases). This CDR3 region has 13 residues. V dropped 6 bases and J dropped 5 bases, with 13 bases sitting between them. CDR1 and CDR2 (germline): LGHDT, YNNKEL (reference sequence). The CDR3 nucleotides read TGTGCCAGCAGACACGAAGGGGCCGAGACCCAGTACTTC. This gives the protein CASRHEGAETQYF.

This sequence joins TRBV19 and TRBJ1-2; a weak D match, TRBD1 (6 bases). The length of the CDR3 is 14 residues. The V end lost 0 bases, the J end lost 8 bases, and 13 bases lay between the germline ends. CDR1 and CDR2 (germline): LNHDA, SQIVND (reference sequence). CDR3 residues: CASSIDRGGQGYTF. As DNA, the CDR3 is TGTGCCAGTAGTATAGATCGAGGGGGACAAGGCTACACCTTC.

This chain links TRBV5-5 with TRBJ1-1; D is uncertain. Germline V gene lookup returns CDR1 SGHKS and CDR2 YYEKEE (reference sequence). There are 11 residues in the CDR3. V shed 4 bases and J shed 2 bases, with 3 bases lying between them. Here the CDR3 DNA reads TGTGCCAGCAGCGTTAACACTGAAGCTTTCTTT. It is translated as CASSVNTEAFF.

The chain joins TRBV5-4 to TRBJ1-6; D is uncertain. The CDR3 has 14 amino acids. Germline V CDR1 and CDR2: SGHNT, YYREEE (reference sequence). The V end lost 0 bases, the J end lost 7 bases, and 8 bases lay between the germline ends. The CDR3 nucleotides are TGTGCCAGCAGCTTGGCCGGCAGAAATTCACCCCTCCACTTT. This encodes CASSLAGRNSPLHF.

The gene calls are TRBV5-5 and TRBJ1-4, with 9 bases lining up with TRBD1. This CDR3 has 16 residues. V was pared by 4 bases and J by 4 bases, with 8 bases of the junction left unmatched. Germline assignment: CDR1 SGHKS and CDR2 YYEKEE (reference sequence). The CDR3 nucleotides are TGTGCCAGCAGCCTGGACAGGGGAGGGGGTAATGAAAAACTGTTTTTT. This gives the protein CASSLDRGGGNEKLFF.

V is TRBV27 and J is TRBJ1-5; 7 positions agree with TRBD1. The CDR3 extends over 18 amino acids. Germline V gene data show CDR1 as MNHEY and CDR2 as SMNVEV (reference sequence). V shed 2 bases and J 1 base; nucleotides not matched to a gene: 11. CDR3 protein: CASSLGLPGQQSNQPQHF. The CDR3 nucleotides read TGTGCCAGCAGTTTAGGATTACCGGGACAGCAGAGCAATCAGCCCCAGCATTTT.

In its sample, this clone was seen once. The gene calls are TRBV29-1 and TRBJ2-3, with TRBD1 matching over 10 bases. The CDR3 runs to 14 residues. From germline, CDR1 is SQVTM and CDR2 ANQGSEA. The junction had 5 bases not matched to a gene; V was cut back by 7 bases and J by 1 base. CDR3: CSAPDRGGTDTQYF. In DNA form, the CDR3 reads TGCAGCGCCCCGGACAGGGGGGGCACAGATACGCAGTATTTT.

The chain combines TRBV4-2 with TRBJ2-1, with D unresolved. The CDR3 is made up of 15 amino acids. The germline V gene has CDR1 LGHNA and CDR2 YNFKEQ. V was clipped by 0 bases and J by 15 bases, with 21 bases between them. The CDR3 nucleotides read TGTGCCAGCAGCCAAGAACTCGACCCCCGGCGCCGTGGGTTCTTC. Translation gives CASSQELDPRRRGFF.

This CDR3 reads CASSVNRGHNSPLHF. CDR3 sequence (DNA): TGTGCCAGTAGTGTCAACAGGGGCCATAATTCACCCCTCCACTTT. The J gene is TRBJ1-6, the V gene TRBV19, with TRBD1 identical over 7 bases. V lost 5 bases, J lost 5 bases, and 6 bases stayed unmatched. Germline CDR1 is LNHDA and CDR2 is SQIVND (reference sequence). The length of the CDR3 is 15 residues.

The chain couples TRBV5-6 to TRBJ1-3; D unclear. Trimming took 0 bases from V and 4 from J, leaving 8 bases between them. The CDR3 extends over 14 amino acids. The germline CDR1 and CDR2 sequences are SGHDT and YYEEEE. The CDR3, as DNA: TGTGCCAGCAGCTTGGTGGCGGCAGGAAACACCATATATTTT. Translation gives CASSLVAAGNTIYF.

This sequence joins TRBV14 and TRBJ1-1; D is unresolved. The CDR3 contains 12 residues. V dropped 1 base and J dropped 5 bases, with 5 bases sitting between them. The V gene's germline CDR1 is SGHDN and CDR2 FVKESK. The CDR3 sequence is CASSQVGTEAFF. The CDR3 DNA is TGTGCCAGCAGCCAAGTCGGTACTGAAGCTTTCTTT.

The chain carries TRBV27 and TRBJ2-7; no reliable D call. The CDR3 loop spans 13 amino acids. V lost 7 bases and J lost 0, with 10 bases in between. Germline V gene sequence: CDR1 MNHEY, CDR2 SMNVEV (reference sequence). The CDR3 DNA reads TGTGCCAGCAAAGGGCAGATCTCCTACGAGCAGTACTTC. It yields the protein CASKGQISYEQYF.

The rearrangement joins TRBV7-2 to TRBJ1-3, with D hard to call. The CDR3 sequence is 16 residues long. V was cut by 4 bases and J by 2 bases, with 15 bases left in between. Germline-derived CDR1 and CDR2 are SGHTA and FQGNSA. In nucleotides, the CDR3 is TGTGCCAGCAGCTATGATAGTACCGGGACTGGAAACACCATATATTTT. This translates into CASSYDSTGTGNTIYF.

This chain connects TRBV6-5 to TRBJ2-1, with 11 bases matching TRBD2. CDR3 length: 16 amino acids. Per the germline V gene, CDR1 is MNHEY and CDR2 is SVGAGI. V shed 2 bases, J shed 7 bases, and the junction held 7 bases outside the gene matches. The CDR3 nucleotides are TGTGCCAGCAGTTACCGGCTAGCGGGGGGTCGAAATGAGCAGTTCTTC. It is translated as CASSYRLAGGRNEQFF.

V and J are TRBV3-1 (or the pseudogene TRBV3-2) and TRBJ2-2; D is unresolved. Germline assignment: CDR1 LGHDT and CDR2 YNNKEL (reference sequence). The CDR3 runs to 14 residues. V lost 0 bases to trimming and J lost 8 bases, with 10 bases between them. The CDR3 bases are TGTGCCAGCAGCCAAGACACCCACGTGGGGGAGCTGTTTTTT. The encoded protein is CASSQDTHVGELFF.

The chain is built from TRBV27 and TRBJ1-6, with 8 bases identical to TRBD1. V was clipped by 6 bases and J by 0 bases; unmatched bases: 10. There are 18 residues in the CDR3. Germline-derived CDR1 and CDR2 are MNHEY and SMNVEV (reference sequence). CDR3 loop: CASSRDRPLSSYNSPLHF. As DNA, the CDR3 is TGTGCCAGCAGCCGGGACAGGCCCTTGAGCTCCTATAATTCACCCCTCCACTTT.

This clone was detected only a few times. The CDR3 reads CASSSGPGGNYF. CDR3 DNA sequence: TGCGCCAGCAGCTCCGGGCCCGGGGGCAACTATTTT. The chain couples TRBV10-2 to TRBJ2-3; D may be TRBD1 or TRBD2 (6 bases each). The V gene's germline CDR1 is WSHSY and CDR2 SAAADI. V lost 6 bases, J lost 15 bases, and 19 bases lay in between. CDR3 length: 12 amino acids.

This rearrangement joins TRBV7-2 to TRBJ2-1; D call uncertain. Germline CDR1 reads SGHTA; CDR2 reads FQGNSA. The CDR3 has 14 amino acids. V lost 8 bases, J lost 3 bases, and 14 bases lay in between. The CDR3 coding sequence is TGTGCCAGCCGCCCCACCGGAGACTACAATGAGCAGTTCTTC. It is translated as CASRPTGDYNEQFF. The variable domain in full, completed from reference TRBV7-2 and TRBJ2-1, reads GAGVSQSPSNKVTEKGKDVELRCDPISGHTALYWYRQSLGQGLEFLIYFQGNSAPDKSGLPSDRFSAERTGGSVSTLTIQRTQQEDSAVYLCASRPTGDYNEQFFGPGTRLTVL.

Turning to this clone: Other DNA sequences in the same sample also yield this CDR3. The rearrangement uses TRBV14 and TRBJ2-7; D gene uncertain. The CDR3 spans 13 residues. Germline loops: CDR1 SGHDN, CDR2 FVKESK. Trimming took 4 bases from V and 3 from J, leaving 10 bases between them. CDR3: CASSLRHLYEQYF. DNA of the CDR3: TGTGCCAGCAGCCTTAGACACCTCTACGAGCAGTACTTC.